Sequencing of this T cell receptor (beta chain) was carried out in a study of cytomegalovirus exposure and HLA in healthy donors. Study-wide context: Previous work identified 120 million or so unique TCR beta sequences from approximately 190 million T cells.

Remarks on this clone: Its matching antigen is unknown.

Study-level points and caveats: Being indistinguishable, some V segments were excluded, TRBV6-2 and TRBV6-3 among them.

The CDR3 has 14 amino acids. V gave up 3 bases and J gave up 7 bases, with 15 bases separating them. CDR1 is KGHSH and CDR2 is LQKENI in the germline V gene. Vbeta (60) and Jbeta (13) primers were used in the PCR. Assay used: immunoSEQ multiplex PCR; TCRdb lists only in-frame clones, some missing. The sample consists of about 140,000 clones, around 80% of them appearing once. This receptor was taken from a middle-aged man in good health and CMV-seropositive. V gene TRBV18 combines with J gene TRBJ1-2; possible D gene TRBD1, 5 bases. Sequenced sample: PBMCs. The CDR3 loop reads CASSPDMNIGGYTF. The DNA for the CDR3 is TGTGCCAGCTCACCGGACATGAATATTGGTGGCTACACCTTC.